The sequence of this TCR beta chain was determined in a study of early T cells in non-severe SARS-CoV-2 infection. At the level of the study: Chains stayed unpaired after sequencing of bulk RNA from unsorted whole blood.

As concerns this clonotype: The target antigen is unknown.

Unique molecular identifiers (one per individual cDNA molecule) were attached. TCRdb reprocessed the 5' RACE reads via MiXCR and lists one record per CDR3 protein. The sample records more than 65,000 distinct CDR3 sequences, 9.5% to 15% being singletons. V was shortened by 2 bases and J by 2 bases, with 13 bases between the two germline ends. This CDR3 is 16 amino acids long. Germline V gives CDR1 LGHDT, CDR2 YNNKEL (reference sequence). The study, taken as a whole, reports: Clonotype matching in VDJdb favored anti-spike CD8 responses and did not capture private and CD4 specificities.

The starting material was whole blood, obtained at baseline. The chain is built from TRBV3-1 and TRBJ1-3, with a tentative D call TRBD1 (6 bases). The TCR originated in an adult who was a healthcare worker with PCR-confirmed SARS-CoV-2 infection or an uninfected control (not recorded which). The CDR3 nucleotides are TGTGCCAGCAGCCAACCGACAGGTGCGGCTGGAAACACCATATATTTT. It codes for CASSQPTGAAGNTIYF. Combining the CDR3 with reference TRBV3-1 and TRBJ1-3 gives the whole variable domain DTAVSQTPKYLVTQMGNDKSIKCEQNLGHDTMYWYKQDSKKFLKIMFSYNNKELIINETVPNRFSPKSPDKAHLNLHINSLELGDSAVYFCASSQPTGAAGNTIYFGEGSWLTVV.